The 19 T cell receptor beta chains below all came from one sample that was sequenced in a study of blood T cell repertoires in COVID-19. The data were produced by immunoSEQ multiplex PCR, yet TCRdb's version contains in-frame clones alone and is incomplete. The sample lists 300,000 or so clones; around 85% were seen once. Sequenced input: peripheral blood. The origin of the receptors is a woman aged 45-59 years with active or convalescent COVID-19.

V gene TRBV2 combines with J gene TRBJ2-3; D gene ambiguous. Trimming removed 0 bases at V and 6 bases at J, with 16 bases between. The CDR3 sequence is 16 residues long. The germline gives CDR1 SNHLY, CDR2 FYNNEI. CDR3 nucleotides: TGTGCCAGCAGTGAAGCGCTGTCCCTCCTAAGCGATACGCAGTATTTT. It yields the protein CASSEALSLLSDTQYF.

The chain combines TRBV12-3 or TRBV12-4 with TRBJ1-1; D gene unclear. The CDR3 loop spans 12 amino acids. V was shortened by 5 bases and J by 8 bases, with 12 bases between the two germline ends. The chain's CDR3 is CASSPRLGEAFF. The CDR3 DNA reads TGTGCCAGCAGTCCCAGACTCGGAGAAGCTTTCTTT.

This clone has just one count. The rearrangement joins TRBV7-9 to TRBJ1-1; possible D gene TRBD1, 6 bases. The germline gives CDR1 SEHNR, CDR2 FQNEAQ (reference sequence). Trimming left V 5 bases short and J 11 bases short, with 18 bases between. CDR3 length: 13 residues. The CDR3 loop is CASSPTGDLGAFF. In DNA, the CDR3 is TGTGCCAGCAGCCCGACAGGTGATCTAGGCGCTTTCTTT.

The gene calls are TRBV12-3 or TRBV12-4 and TRBJ1-5; TRBD1 might be the D (5 bases). Trimming took 5 bases from V and 9 from J, leaving 14 bases between them. The length of the CDR3 is 13 residues. CDR3 protein: CASSPGPTAPQHF. In DNA, the CDR3 is TGTGCCAGCAGTCCTGGCCCGACAGCGCCCCAGCATTTT.

This chain connects TRBV20-1 to TRBJ2-7, with D tentatively TRBD2 (6 bases). This CDR3 has 11 residues. Trimming took 7 bases from V and 4 from J, leaving 11 bases between them. The germline V gene has CDR1 DFQATT and CDR2 SNEGSKA (reference sequence). CDR3 coding DNA: TGCAGTGGACAGACTAGTTACGAGCAGTACTTC. Translation: CSGQTSYEQYF.

The V and J genes are TRBV28 and TRBJ1-2; 9 positions agree with TRBD1. V gave up 3 bases and J gave up 6 bases; unmatched junction bases: 5. Germline values: CDR1 MDHEN, CDR2 SYDVKM. CDR3 size: 14 residues. Written as DNA, the CDR3 is TGTGCCAGCAGTTTGCGGACAGGGGCTCATGGCTACACCTTC. Protein: CASSLRTGAHGYTF.

This sequence joins TRBV7-2 and TRBJ2-1; D is perhaps TRBD2 (6 bases). Trimming pared 4 bases from V and 0 bases from J, leaving 7 bases between. Germline-derived CDR1 and CDR2 are SGHTA and FQGNSA. The CDR3 runs to 14 residues. As DNA, the CDR3 is TGTGCCAGCAGCTACGGGAGCTCCTACAATGAGCAGTTCTTC. Translated: CASSYGSSYNEQFF.

This clone has just a few counts. This rearrangement joins TRBV7-3 to TRBJ1-6; no clear D. CDR1 and CDR2 (germline): SGHTA, FQGTGA. The CDR3 consists of 13 residues. Trimming pared 5 bases from V and 1 base from J, leaving 3 bases between. CDR3 DNA: TGTGCCAGCAGCCCTTCCTATAATTCACCCCTCCACTTT. This gives the protein CASSPSYNSPLHF. Supplemented by reference TRBV7-3 and TRBJ1-6, the full variable domain reads GAGVSQTPSNKVTEKGKYVELRCDPISGHTALYWYRQSLGQGPEFLIYFQGTGAADDSGLPNDRFFAVRPEGSVSTLKIQRTERGDSAVYLCASSPSYNSPLHFGNGTRLTVT.

V gene TRBV2 combines with J gene TRBJ2-5; perhaps TRBD2 as D (7 bases). The CDR3 extends over 14 amino acids. The germline CDR1 and CDR2 sequences are SNHLY and FYNNEI. V was clipped by 8 bases and J by 5 bases, with 18 bases between them. The CDR3 region has the DNA TGTGCCAGCCGAAGGGGGGAGGGCGGGGAGACCCAGTACTTC. Its translation is CASRRGEGGETQYF.

The genes are TRBV13 and TRBJ2-7; 14 bases agree with TRBD2. J was trimmed by 7 bases and V by 5 bases; bases with no gene match: 16. The CDR3 contains 18 residues. CDR1 is PRHDT, CDR2 FYEKMQ, per germline (reference sequence). CDR3 in DNA: TGTGCCAGCAGCCCCCGACCCGGGACTAGCGGGAGAGCGGGGGAGCAGTACTTC. Encoded protein: CASSPRPGTSGRAGEQYF.

The V call is TRBV5-4, the J call TRBJ2-1, with 12 bases aligning to TRBD2. The V gene end was trimmed by 4 bases and the J gene end by 8 bases; junction bases not matched to a gene: 4. The length of the CDR3 is 14 residues. From germline, CDR1 is SGHNT and CDR2 YYREEE (reference sequence). DNA for the CDR3: TGTGCCAGCAGCACTAGCGGGAGGATCGATGAGCAGTTCTTC. Translation gives CASSTSGRIDEQFF.

The chain recombines TRBV28 with TRBJ1-2, with 9 bases fitting TRBD1. V shed 4 bases and J 4 bases; nucleotides not matched to a gene: 4. This CDR3 comprises 14 residues. Germline V gives CDR1 MDHEN, CDR2 SYDVKM. CDR3 bases: TGTGCCAGCAGTTCCGGGACAGGGCCCTATGGCTACACCTTC. Translation: CASSSGTGPYGYTF.

This chain connects TRBV27 to TRBJ2-3, with 9 bases fitting TRBD1. Germline V gene lookup returns CDR1 MNHEY and CDR2 SMNVEV (reference sequence). With 8 bases clipped from V and 2 bases from J, the junction kept 5 bases outside the gene matches. CDR3 size: 14 residues. The CDR3 DNA is TGTGCCAGCGGCAGGACAGGGGTCACAGATACGCAGTATTTT. It translates to CASGRTGVTDTQYF.

The chain uses TRBV19 and TRBJ2-1; 11 bases agree with TRBD1. The V segment lost 4 bases and the J segment 8 bases; nucleotides outside the gene matches: 7. The CDR3 is 15 residues long. Looked up from germline, CDR1 is LNHDA and CDR2 is SQIVND (reference sequence). CDR3 amino acids: CASSKDRGLSYEQFF. The CDR3 DNA reads TGTGCCAGTAGTAAGGACAGGGGGCTATCGTATGAGCAGTTCTTC.

This clone was counted once. J is TRBJ2-1 and V is TRBV2, with 12 nucleotides matching TRBD2. Germline V gene lookup returns CDR1 SNHLY and CDR2 FYNNEI. This CDR3 comprises 13 residues. The V gene end was trimmed by 6 bases and the J gene end by 7 bases; junction bases not matched to a gene: 1. This chain's CDR3 is CASSGLAGNEQFF. CDR3 DNA: TGTGCCAGCAGCGGACTAGCGGGAAATGAGCAGTTCTTC.

The J gene is TRBJ2-1, the V gene TRBV2; 9 bases map to TRBD2. The CDR3 has 14 amino acids. Germline V gene lookup returns CDR1 SNHLY and CDR2 FYNNEI. Trimming cost V 10 bases and J 5 bases; bases outside gene matches: 9. DNA of the CDR3: TGTGCCACCCAGCGGGAGGAACTACACAATGAGCAGTTCTTC. Residues: CATQREELHNEQFF.

This clone was detected a few times. V gene TRBV5-6 combines with J gene TRBJ2-7; the match to TRBD2 covers 10 bases. CDR1 is SGHDT, CDR2 YYEEEE, per germline. The CDR3 totals 12 residues. J was trimmed by 12 bases and V by 4 bases; bases with no gene match: 7. The CDR3 DNA is TGTGCCAGCAGCACCTCTAGCGGGAGTATGTACTTC. Encoded protein: CASSTSSGSMYF.

To note about this clone: Other DNA sequences in the same sample also yield this CDR3. The chain couples TRBV6-5 to TRBJ2-7, with 11 bases matching TRBD2. Unmatched junction bases numbered 5, after V lost 5 bases and J lost 2 bases. The CDR3 runs 15 residues. The V gene's germline CDR1 is MNHEY and CDR2 SVGAGI. This chain's CDR3 is CASSQRLAGTYEQYF. CDR3 sequence (DNA): TGTGCCAGCAGTCAACGACTAGCGGGGACCTACGAGCAGTACTTC.

The rearrangement joins TRBV2 to TRBJ1-1; D remains ambiguous. Germline V gene sequence: CDR1 SNHLY, CDR2 FYNNEI. V lost 3 bases, J lost 6 bases, and 20 bases lay in between. This CDR3 has 16 residues. CDR3 DNA sequence: TGTGCCAGCAGTGAGGAGGGTCCGATGCTGGACTCTGAAGCTTTCTTT. Encoded protein: CASSEEGPMLDSEAFF.